The 15 T cell receptor beta chains in this list originate from one sample, sequenced in a study of blood T cells in healthy people across ages. Then a second PCR, running about 7 to 11 cycles, was carried out with a sample-barcoded 5' primer and a J-beta primer mix. MiXCR, applied by TCRdb to the 5' RACE reads, yields one record per CDR3 protein. The sample includes some 710,000 distinct CDR3 sequences, around 50% of them seen just once. The sequenced sample was blood. The receptors stem from a man older than 75 in good health.

The rearrangement uses TRBV10-3 and TRBJ2-7, with a possible D match to TRBD2 (6 bases). The CDR3 loop spans 15 amino acids. The germline V gene encodes CDR1 ENHRY and CDR2 SYGVKD. The ends were cut back, 2 bases at V and 0 bases at J, with 11 bases in the middle. The DNA of the CDR3 is TGTGCCATCAGTGAGGTGGACGGGAGCTCCTACGAGCAGTACTTC. This codes for CAISEVDGSSYEQYF.

The chain recombines TRBV5-6 with TRBJ1-2; perhaps TRBD1 as D (6 bases). The CDR3 is made up of 14 amino acids. The germline gives CDR1 SGHDT, CDR2 YYEEEE. V lost 0 bases to trimming and J lost 4 bases, with 10 bases between them. CDR3 protein: CASSLDTGFYGYTF. CDR3 DNA: TGTGCCAGCAGCTTGGACACAGGGTTCTATGGCTACACCTTC.

In regard to this clonotype: The junction departs from the called germline gene at one end, perhaps through a read error. The chain carries TRBV7-2 and TRBJ1-1; 9 nucleotides match TRBD1. Germline-derived CDR1 and CDR2 are SGHTA and FQGNSA. The CDR3 sequence is 15 residues long. The CDR3 loop reads CASSPRDRVSSETFF. In nucleotides, the CDR3 is TGTGCCAGCAGCCCCCGGGACAGGGTGTCTTCTGAAACTTTCTTT.

This chain links TRBV11-2 with TRBJ2-1; no clear D. V was clipped by 2 bases and J by 7 bases, with 12 bases between them. The CDR3 is 14 amino acids. CDR1 and CDR2 from the germline V gene are SGHAT and FQNNGV. Here the CDR3 reads CASSLLGRRNEQFF. CDR3 coding DNA: TGTGCCAGCAGCTTATTAGGCCGAAGGAATGAGCAGTTCTTC.

This chain joins TRBV12-3 or TRBV12-4 and TRBJ2-1, with TRBD2 matching over 14 bases. The junction had 8 bases not matched to a gene; V was cut back by 6 bases and J by 4 bases. The CDR3 is made up of 17 amino acids. This chain's CDR3 is CASREGLAGGQYNEQFF. The CDR3 DNA follows: TGTGCCAGCAGGGAAGGACTAGCGGGGGGCCAATACAATGAGCAGTTCTTC.

The chain employs TRBV6-5 and TRBJ1-2; D gene uncertain. Germline CDR1 MNHEY, CDR2 SVGAGI. Trimming took 6 bases from V and 4 from J, leaving 18 bases between them. The CDR3 runs 15 residues. In DNA, the CDR3 is TGTGCCAGCAGACGAGAGGCGGGGTCTGCCTATGGCTACACCTTC. Translated, it gives CASRREAGSAYGYTF.

A few counts support this clonotype. In DNA form, the CDR3 reads TGTGCCAGCAGTGCCCGACAGGGGATAGGAGAGACCCAGTACTTC. Translating gives CASSARQGIGETQYF. This rearrangement joins TRBV25-1 to TRBJ2-5; TRBD1 matches 8 bases. CDR3 length equals 15 residues. With V trimmed by 4 bases and J by 4 bases, 8 bases remained unmatched. The germline V gene has CDR1 MGHDK and CDR2 SYGVNS.

This clonotype turned up a few times. The V and J genes are TRBV7-2 and TRBJ1-1; 7 bases are a match to TRBD1. The CDR3 runs 14 residues. V was pared by 7 bases and J by 0 bases, with 5 bases of the junction left unmatched. Germline CDR1 reads SGHTA; CDR2 reads FQGNSA. This CDR3 reads CASNLDRMNTEAFF. DNA for the CDR3: TGTGCCAGCAACCTGGACAGGATGAACACTGAAGCTTTCTTT.

The chain is built from TRBV6-6 and TRBJ1-2; possibly TRBD1 for D (6 bases). Germline CDR1 is MNHNY and CDR2 is SVGAGI (reference sequence). The CDR3 runs 12 residues. V was clipped by 8 bases and J by 2 bases, with 9 bases between them. Here the CDR3 DNA reads TGTGCCAGCGAAGGGGGAAACTATGGCTACACCTTC. It yields the protein CASEGGNYGYTF.

The table lists this clonotype with many counts. The chain couples TRBV24-1 to TRBJ2-1; 9 bases agree with TRBD2. The ends lost 9 bases at V and 9 bases at J; junction bases unmatched: 14. CDR3 length equals 15 residues. The germline V gene encodes CDR1 KGHDR and CDR2 SFDVKD. CDR3 loop: CATGAFAGGKGEQFF. DNA of the CDR3: TGTGCCACCGGGGCGTTTGCGGGAGGGAAGGGTGAGCAGTTCTTC.

This chain connects TRBV27 to TRBJ1-1; D is possibly TRBD1 (5 bases). V was trimmed by 6 bases and J by 5 bases, leaving 16 bases between them. CDR1 and CDR2 (germline): MNHEY, SMNVEV (reference sequence). The CDR3 covers 14 residues. CDR3 region: CASSSWGVTTEAFF. Written as DNA, the CDR3 is TGTGCCAGCAGCTCATGGGGGGTGACTACTGAAGCTTTCTTT.

The chain has TRBV28 and TRBJ1-1, with 7 nucleotides matching TRBD1. CDR1 is MDHEN and CDR2 is SYDVKM in the germline V gene. V gave up 4 bases and J gave up 0 bases; unmatched junction bases: 5. The CDR3 contains 15 residues. The CDR3 is CASSSPGQMNTEAFF. CDR3 DNA: TGTGCCAGCAGTTCTCCGGGACAGATGAACACTGAAGCTTTCTTT. Full variable domain (remainder filled in from reference TRBV28 and TRBJ1-1): DVKVTQSSRYLVKRTGEKVFLECVQDMDHENMFWYRQDPGLGLRLIYFSYDVKMKEKGDIPEGYSVSREKKERFSLILESASTNQTSMYLCASSSPGQMNTEAFFGQGTRLTVV.

This chain joins TRBV7-2 and TRBJ2-3, with D possibly matching TRBD2 (5 bases). The CDR3 contains 15 residues. Germline lookup yields CDR1 SGHTA and CDR2 FQGNSA. Trimming removed 1 base at V and 2 bases at J, with 10 bases between. This chain's CDR3 is CASSLGRPSTDTQYF. CDR3 bases: TGTGCCAGCAGCTTAGGGAGGCCCTCCACAGATACGCAGTATTTT.

The V and J genes are TRBV20-1 and TRBJ2-1; D is uncertain. The V gene lost 5 bases and the J gene lost 10 bases, with 15 bases spanning the gap. This CDR3 comprises 12 residues. The germline V gene has CDR1 DFQATT and CDR2 SNEGSKA (reference sequence). CDR3 DNA sequence: TGCAGTGCTCGTCCTTCGGTGGAAGAGCAGTTCTTC. Protein product: CSARPSVEEQFF.

This clonotype was found a few times. The chain is built from TRBV10-1 and TRBJ2-5; D not certain. This CDR3 region has 14 residues. V lost 3 bases and J 4 bases, leaving 12 bases between the germline ends. Germline CDR1 reads WNHNN; CDR2 reads SYGVQD (reference sequence). In nucleotides, the CDR3 is TGCGCCAGCAGTGAAATAGTCGGCGGAGAGACCCAGTACTTC. Its translation: CASSEIVGGETQYF.